The rows below give T cell receptor beta chains drawn from one sample of a study of T cells in Graves' hyperthyroidism and ophthalmopathy. Via MiXCR, TCRdb re-called the multiplex PCR reads, giving one row per CDR3 protein. This table has hundreds of thousands of distinct CDR3 sequences, about 15% appearing once. The sequencing sample was made of blood. All receptors derive from a woman aged 45-65 years with Graves' ophthalmopathy. Both conserved end residues are part of each CDR3. A D gene is named only where the DNA matches it firmly. Clone size, where shown, is once, few, many, or a class for clones that have expanded.

>.|.|TRBJ2-7|TRBV9
CASTAPSGRIHEQYF
TGTGCCAGCACCGCCCCAAGCGGAAGGATTCACGAGCAGTACTTC
>TRBD2|.|TRBJ2-5|TRBV11-3
CASSPLAGGGLRETQYF
TGTGCCAGCAGCCCCCTAGCGGGAGGAGGGTTAAGGGAGACCCAGTACTTC
>.|.|TRBJ2-1|TRBV6-1
CASRLKSTLVDNEQFF
TGTGCCAGCAGACTGAAAAGCACGCTGGTCGACAATGAGCAGTTCTTC
>.|many|TRBJ2-5|TRBV2
CASSGAAQYF
TGTGCCAGCAGTGGGGCCGCACAGTACTTC
>.|.|TRBJ1-2|TRBV19
CASSTLSDNSINYGYTF
TGTGCCAGTAGTACCCTATCCGACAACTCTATTAACTATGGCTACACCTTC
>.|few|TRBJ1-1|TRBV24-1
CATKRGVNTEAFF
TGTGCCACCAAGCGGGGGGTGAACACTGAAGCTTTCTTT
>TRBD2|few|TRBJ2-3|TRBV20-1
CSASLAGGPTDTQYF
TGCAGTGCTAGCCTAGCGGGAGGCCCCACAGATACGCAGTATTTT
>.|.|TRBJ1-4|TRBV15
CATSRLAGKANEKLFF
TGTGCCACCAGCAGGCTCGCAGGGAAGGCCAATGAAAAACTGTTTTTT
>.|many|TRBJ2-7|TRBV3-1
CASSYTRRNYEQYF
TGTGCCAGCAGTTATACAAGACGGAACTACGAGCAGTACTTC
>.|many|TRBJ2-1|TRBV20-1
CSASSSGGMAYNEQFF
TGCAGTGCTAGTTCATCAGGCGGAATGGCCTACAATGAGCAGTTCTTC
>.|.|TRBJ2-5|TRBV5-1
CASSLYLTWESRELMKETQYF
TGTGCCAGCAGCTTGTACTTGACGTGGGAAAGTCGGGAGCTAATGAAAGAGACCCAGTACTTC
>.|many|TRBJ2-2|TRBV28
CASTRGLSGTGELFF
TGTGCCAGCACCCGTGGGCTGTCGGGCACCGGGGAGCTGTTTTTT
>.|many|TRBJ1-5|TRBV20-1
CSARDWPHSNQPQHF
TGCAGTGCTAGAGATTGGCCCCATAGCAATCAGCCCCAGCATTTT
>.|many|TRBJ1-5|TRBV3-1
CASSQSRGGQPQHF
TGTGCCAGCAGCCAAAGCAGGGGAGGACAGCCCCAGCATTTT
>TRBD2|many|TRBJ2-5|TRBV11-2
CASSRLGLAGIETQYF
TGTGCCAGCAGCCGTTTAGGACTAGCGGGAATCGAGACCCAGTACTTC
>.|.|TRBJ2-1|TRBV28
CASSGEQELYNEQFF
TGTGCCAGCAGTGGGGAACAGGAATTATACAATGAGCAGTTCTTC
>TRBD2|many|TRBJ2-2|TRBV2
CASSESGRALISGELFF
TGTGCCAGCAGTGAAAGCGGGAGGGCCTTAATATCCGGGGAGCTGTTTTTT
>TRBD1|.|TRBJ1-5|TRBV6-1
CASSRDRGNGPQHF
TGTGCCAGCAGCCGGGACAGGGGAAACGGGCCCCAGCATTTT
>TRBD2|many|TRBJ2-1|TRBV24-1
CATTAGGGGEQFF
TGTGCCACCACAGCGGGAGGAGGGGGTGAGCAGTTCTTC
>.|many|TRBJ2-1|TRBV18
CASSPESSYNEQFF
TGTGCCAGCTCACCTGAGAGCTCCTACAATGAGCAGTTCTTC
>.|many|TRBJ2-6|TRBV7-2
CASSPGDSGANVLTF
TGTGCCAGCAGCCCAGGGGACTCTGGGGCCAACGTCCTGACTTTC
>TRBD2|many|TRBJ2-3|TRBV20-1
CSARRLAVTDTQYF
TGCAGTGCCCGTAGACTAGCGGTCACAGATACGCAGTATTTT